The 14 T cell receptor beta chains given below trace back to one sample, sequenced in a study of CD8 T cells in Susac syndrome. An input of about 0.45 to 1 ug of RNA was subjected to reverse transcription using random hexamers. TCRdb processed the immunoSEQ multiplex PCR reads anew with MiXCR; each CDR3 protein has one entry. Of approximately 180,000 distinct CDR3 sequences detected, approximately 96% appear once; the ten largest clones hold approximately 0.09%. The source material was CD4+ T cells from PBMCs. The receptors here all came from a human donor with multiple sclerosis.

As regards this clonotype: One end of the junction does not line up with germline, which may come from a read error. V is TRBV20-1 and J is TRBJ2-5; TRBD2 aligns across 7 bases. Germline loops: CDR1 DFQATT, CDR2 SNEGSKA (reference sequence). The CDR3 runs to 13 residues. The CDR3 DNA follows: TGCAGTACTAGGCACAGCGGGGAAGAGACCCAGTACTTC. Protein product: CSTRHSGEETQYF.

The chain has TRBV30 and TRBJ1-2; TRBD1 matches at 8 bases. Per germline, CDR1 GTSNPN and CDR2 SVGIG (reference sequence). This CDR3 region has 13 residues. Unmatched junction bases numbered 3, after V lost 1 base and J lost 5 bases. CDR3 in DNA: TGTGCCTGGAGTGAACAGGGGGGGTATGGCTACACCTTC. Translating gives CAWSEQGGYGYTF.

V gene TRBV29-1 combines with J gene TRBJ2-5; 7 bases fit TRBD1. The CDR3 spans 15 residues. Trimming removed 6 bases from V and 0 bases from J; junction bases left unmatched: 10. Germline CDR1 and CDR2: SQVTM and ANQGSEA. CDR3 protein: CSVARFGTDQETQYF. The CDR3 DNA reads TGCAGCGTGGCCCGGTTTGGGACAGACCAAGAGACCCAGTACTTC.

V is TRBV30 and J is TRBJ2-3; D is ambiguous. This CDR3 contains 19 residues. In germline, CDR1 is GTSNPN, CDR2 SVGIG (reference sequence). With 7 bases removed from V and 3 bases from J, the gap between germline ends came to 32 bases. The chain's CDR3 is CASLKVPTVGDIRTDTQYF. CDR3 nucleotides: TGTGCCTCATTGAAGGTTCCCACCGTCGGTGATATTCGGACAGATACGCAGTATTTT. Variable domain in full (rest from reference TRBV30 and TRBJ2-3): SQTIHQWPATLVQPVGSPLSLECTVEGTSNPNLYWYRQAAGRGLQLLFYSVGIGQISSEVPQNLSASRPQDRQFILSSKKLLLSDSGFYLCASLKVPTVGDIRTDTQYFGPGTRLTVL.

This chain connects TRBV10-3 to TRBJ1-1; no firm D call. Germline assignment: CDR1 ENHRY and CDR2 SYGVKD. There are 13 residues in the CDR3. Between the trimmed V and J ends, which lost 3 bases and 1 base, there was a span of 6 bases. The CDR3 reads CAISDEGNTEAFF. DNA for the CDR3: TGTGCCATCAGTGATGAGGGGAACACTGAAGCTTTCTTT.

This clonotype was seen a single time. This chain uses TRBV20-1 with TRBJ1-2; no firm D call. V was clipped by 3 bases and J by 4 bases, with 12 bases between them. The CDR3 extends over 13 amino acids. Germline-derived CDR1 and CDR2 are DFQATT and SNEGSKA (reference sequence). This chain's CDR3 is CSARHGILYGYTF. CDR3 coding DNA: TGCAGTGCTAGGCACGGTATCCTCTATGGCTACACCTTC.

The chain links TRBV20-1 to TRBJ1-1; D possibly corresponds to TRBD1 (6 bases). Per germline, CDR1 DFQATT and CDR2 SNEGSKA (reference sequence). This CDR3 region has 14 residues. The ends were cut back, 4 bases at V and 1 base at J, with 13 bases in the middle. This CDR3 is CSATADSSNTEAFF. The CDR3 bases are TGCAGTGCTACCGCGGACAGTTCGAACACTGAAGCTTTCTTT.

This sequence joins TRBV30 and TRBJ2-7; 8 bases match TRBD1. CDR1 is GTSNPN and CDR2 is SVGIG in the germline V gene (reference sequence). The CDR3 has 11 residues. V trimming: 5 bases; J trimming: 6 bases; junction bases outside the gene matches: 3. The CDR3, as DNA: TGTGCCTGGGCTACAGGGGGCGAGCAGTACTTC. It is translated as CAWATGGEQYF. The full variable domain, completed using reference TRBV30 and TRBJ2-7, is SQTIHQWPATLVQPVGSPLSLECTVEGTSNPNLYWYRQAAGRGLQLLFYSVGIGQISSEVPQNLSASRPQDRQFILSSKKLLLSDSGFYLCAWATGGEQYFGPGTRLTVT.

V gene TRBV5-4 combines with J gene TRBJ2-1; D may be TRBD2 (6 bases). The CDR3 contains 15 residues. Germline-derived CDR1 and CDR2 are SGHNT and YYREEE (reference sequence). The germline V and J ends were trimmed by 4 bases and 10 bases, with 21 bases remaining between them. The CDR3 DNA follows: TGTGCCAGCAGCCCGGACGGGGGACCCAGTAAGGAGCAGTTCTTC. Its protein product is CASSPDGGPSKEQFF. Full variable domain (remainder filled in from reference TRBV5-4 and TRBJ2-1): ETGVTQSPTHLIKTRGQQVTLRCSSQSGHNTVSWYQQALGQGPQFIFQYYREEENGRGNFPPRFSGLQFPNYSSELNVNALELDDSALYLCASSPDGGPSKEQFFGPGTRLTVL.

J is TRBJ2-7 and V is TRBV15; 10 bases are a match to TRBD1. Germline values: CDR1 LNHNV, CDR2 YYDKDF (reference sequence). The CDR3 runs 16 residues. V shed 0 bases, J shed 5 bases, and the junction held 7 bases outside the gene matches. CDR3 sequence reads: CATSRDPTGTGDEQYF. CDR3 DNA: TGTGCCACCAGCAGAGACCCCACCGGGACAGGGGACGAGCAGTACTTC.

The V call is TRBV28, the J call TRBJ2-7, with 9 bases matching TRBD1. CDR3 length equals 16 residues. J gave up 4 bases and V 4 bases, and 11 bases lay outside the gene matches. Germline assignment: CDR1 MDHEN and CDR2 SYDVKM. As DNA, the CDR3 is TGTGCCAGCAGTTCCCCGACCGGGACAGGGAGGTACGAGCAGTACTTC. This encodes CASSSPTGTGRYEQYF. The entire variable domain, with the rest obtained from reference TRBV28 and TRBJ2-7, is as follows: DVKVTQSSRYLVKRTGEKVFLECVQDMDHENMFWYRQDPGLGLRLIYFSYDVKMKEKGDIPEGYSVSREKKERFSLILESASTNQTSMYLCASSSPTGTGRYEQYFGPGTRLTVT.

This clonotype was seen just once. The V gene is TRBV3-1, the J gene TRBJ1-2, with D unclear. Deletions cut 0 bases from V and 4 bases from J, with 6 bases between. Looked up from germline, CDR1 is LGHDT and CDR2 is YNNKEL (reference sequence). The CDR3 consists of 13 residues. Here the CDR3 reads CASSQEGIYGYTF. CDR3 sequence (DNA): TGTGCCAGCAGCCAAGAGGGGATCTATGGCTACACCTTC.

V is TRBV4-3 and J is TRBJ1-3; D not resolved. Deletions cut 0 bases from V and 0 bases from J, with 9 bases between. Germline V gives CDR1 LGHNA, CDR2 YSLEER. The CDR3 totals 16 residues. The CDR3 sequence: CASSQDLGVSGNTIYF. CDR3 sequence (DNA): TGCGCCAGCAGCCAAGATCTGGGAGTCTCTGGAAACACCATATATTTT.

The chain couples TRBV20-1 to TRBJ2-5; 10 nucleotides line up with TRBD2. The CDR3 runs 12 residues. The germline V gene encodes CDR1 DFQATT and CDR2 SNEGSKA (reference sequence). The V gene end was trimmed by 6 bases and the J gene end by 7 bases; junction bases not matched to a gene: 5. CDR3 loop: CSAPVAGGTQYF. As DNA, the CDR3 is TGCAGTGCACCGGTAGCGGGGGGGACCCAGTACTTC.